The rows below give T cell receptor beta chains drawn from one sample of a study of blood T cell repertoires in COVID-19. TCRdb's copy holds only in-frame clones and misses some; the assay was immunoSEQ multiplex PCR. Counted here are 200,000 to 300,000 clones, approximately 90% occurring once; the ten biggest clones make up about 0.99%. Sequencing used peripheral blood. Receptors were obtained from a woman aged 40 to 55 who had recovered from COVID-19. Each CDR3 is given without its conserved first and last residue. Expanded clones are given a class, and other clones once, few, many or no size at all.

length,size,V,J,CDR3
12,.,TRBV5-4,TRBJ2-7,ASSLGPLGYEQY
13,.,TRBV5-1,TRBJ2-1,ASSPVGGDHNEQF
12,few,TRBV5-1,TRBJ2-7,ASSLSLRSYEQY
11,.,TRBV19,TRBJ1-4,ASRTGAGEKLF
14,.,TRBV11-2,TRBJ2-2,ASSPRAGMDTGELF
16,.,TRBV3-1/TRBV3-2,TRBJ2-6,ASSQGTLAGGGANVLT
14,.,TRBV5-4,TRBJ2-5,ASSSRLAGDGETQY
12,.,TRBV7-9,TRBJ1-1,ASTNRGVGTEAF
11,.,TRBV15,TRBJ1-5,ATMLRQGQPQH
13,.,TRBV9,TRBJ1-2,ASSVGGGQGYGYT
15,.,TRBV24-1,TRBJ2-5,ATSDPPGTGGQETQY
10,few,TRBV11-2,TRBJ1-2,ASSHSTYGYT
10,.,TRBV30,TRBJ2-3,AWSGSGGPQY
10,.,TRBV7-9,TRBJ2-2,ASSYNNGELF
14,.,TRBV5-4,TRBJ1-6,ASSPQGSSYNSPLH
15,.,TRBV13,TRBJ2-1,ASSLWLAGGGADEQF